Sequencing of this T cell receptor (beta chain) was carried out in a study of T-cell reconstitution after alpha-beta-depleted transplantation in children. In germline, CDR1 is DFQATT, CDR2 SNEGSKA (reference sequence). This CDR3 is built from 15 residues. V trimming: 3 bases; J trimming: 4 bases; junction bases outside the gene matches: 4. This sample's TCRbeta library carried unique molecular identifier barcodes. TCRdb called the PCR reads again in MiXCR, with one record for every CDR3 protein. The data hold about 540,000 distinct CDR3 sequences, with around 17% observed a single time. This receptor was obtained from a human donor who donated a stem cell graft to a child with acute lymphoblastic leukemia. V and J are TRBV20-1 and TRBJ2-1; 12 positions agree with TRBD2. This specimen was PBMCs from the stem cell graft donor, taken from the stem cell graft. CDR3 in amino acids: CSASPLAGGYNEQFF. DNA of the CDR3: TGCAGTGCTAGCCCACTAGCGGGAGGATACAATGAGCAGTTCTTC.